Listed below are T cell receptor beta chains from one sample, sequenced in a study of beta chain features in type 1 diabetes. Produced via immunoSEQ multiplex PCR; TCRdb's table is partial and in-frame only. The repertoire has over 150,000 clones, less than 10% of them found once; the top ten carry about 0.5%. Sequencing was carried out using central memory CD4+ T cells from blood. All receptors derive from a man aged 18 to 29 with type 1 diabetes. The CDR3 runs from the conserved cysteine through the conserved F or W. The D gene is left open where the match is weak. Size is stated for part of the rows, as once, few or many counts, or as a class when the clone is expanded.

size: NA; J: TRBJ1-6; D: NA; V: TRBV5-4; DNA: TGTGCCAGCAGCTTTCCTAGCGGCAGGGGTAGATCACCCCTCCACTTT; CDR3: CASSFPSGRGRSPLHF
size: few; J: TRBJ2-3; D: TRBD1; V: TRBV30; DNA: TGTGCCTGGAGGCCAAACAGGGGTAGGGTGACAGATACGCAGTATTTT; CDR3: CAWRPNRGRVTDTQYF
size: few; J: TRBJ2-1; D: TRBD2; V: TRBV2; DNA: TGTGCCAGCACTCGGACTAGCGGGAACTACAATGAGCAGTTCTTC; CDR3: CASTRTSGNYNEQFF
size: NA; J: TRBJ2-7; D: TRBD2; V: TRBV15; DNA: TGTGCCACCAGCAGTCGCGGGACTAGCGGGAGTTGGGATTTTGGCGAGCAGTACTTC; CDR3: CATSSRGTSGSWDFGEQYF
size: few; J: TRBJ2-7; D: TRBD1; V: TRBV10-1; DNA: TGCGCCAGCAGTGATGGACAGGGCTACGAGCAGTACTTC; CDR3: CASSDGQGYEQYF
size: NA; J: TRBJ2-5; D: NA; V: TRBV29-1; DNA: TGCAGCGTTGTGAGGTCAGGGTTTCAAGAGACCCAGTACTTC; CDR3: CSVVRSGFQETQYF
size: NA; J: TRBJ2-3; D: NA; V: TRBV7-8; DNA: TGTGCCAGCGGGCAGGGTGTGGATCAGGTTGACACGCAGTATTTT; CDR3: CASGQGVDQVDTQYF
size: many; J: TRBJ2-7; D: TRBD1; V: TRBV4-2; DNA: TGTGCCAGCAGCGCCGGACAGGGTTCCTACGAGCAGTACTTC; CDR3: CASSAGQGSYEQYF
size: few; J: TRBJ2-1; D: NA; V: TRBV21-1; DNA: TGTGCCACCCAGGAGGGGCTACCGGGACTAGTCTCCTACAATGAGCAGTTCTTC; CDR3: CATQEGLPGLVSYNEQFF
size: few; J: TRBJ2-5; D: NA; V: TRBV11-2; DNA: TGTGCCAGCAGCCTGAGGGCGAATTCCGAGACCCAGTACTTC; CDR3: CASSLRANSETQYF
size: few; J: TRBJ1-1; D: NA; V: TRBV7-2; DNA: TGTGCCAGCAGCTTAGGGGTAAGCAGGGGGAACACTGAAGCTTTCTTT; CDR3: CASSLGVSRGNTEAFF
size: many; J: TRBJ2-5; D: NA; V: TRBV4-2; DNA: TGTGCCAGCAGCCAAGGTTCTGAAGAGACCCAGTACTTC; CDR3: CASSQGSEETQYF
size: few; J: TRBJ2-1; D: TRBD1; V: TRBV10-3; DNA: TGTGCCATCACCCCCGGGACAGGGAGCGGGCCCTCCTACAATGAGCAGTTCTTC; CDR3: CAITPGTGSGPSYNEQFF
size: many; J: TRBJ2-1; D: TRBD2; V: TRBV7-8; DNA: TGTGCCAGCAGTTGGACTAGCGGGGAGAGTGAGCAGTTCTTC; CDR3: CASSWTSGESEQFF
size: NA; J: TRBJ2-7; D: NA; V: TRBV7-2; DNA: TGTGCCAGCAGCTTATCCAGGTCCTACGAGCAGTACTTC; CDR3: CASSLSRSYEQYF
size: NA; J: TRBJ2-5; D: NA; V: TRBV5-6; DNA: TGTGCCAGCAGCTTGGATTTCCGGAGAGGAGAGACCCAGTACTTC; CDR3: CASSLDFRRGETQYF
size: NA; J: TRBJ2-3; D: NA; V: TRBV5-1; DNA: TGCGCCAGCACCCCAGGGGGGAGCACAGATACGCAGTATTTT; CDR3: CASTPGGSTDTQYF
size: few; J: TRBJ1-2; D: TRBD1; V: TRBV5-6; DNA: TGTGCCAGCAGCTTCCGGACAGGGAGAGATGGCTACACCTTC; CDR3: CASSFRTGRDGYTF